This TCR beta chain was identified in a study of CD8 T cells in Susac syndrome. Points from the study as a whole: Acknowledgment was made by the study that its TCR sequencing and HLA analysis involved a relatively small number of individuals.

TCR beta sequences were obtained from blood CD8+ and CD4+ T cells. FACS was used to enrich TEMRA cells, whereas the CD8+ and CD4+ T cells were obtained by negative isolation. The V gene lost 3 bases and the J gene lost 9 bases, with 14 bases spanning the gap. This CDR3 contains 13 residues. Germline assignment: CDR1 MNHEY and CDR2 SMNVEV (reference sequence). After extraction with the RNeasy kit, roughly 0.45 to 1 ug of the RNA was reverse transcribed using random hexamers. The method of amplification for TCR beta CDR3 was immunoSEQ multiplex PCR, covering 54 Vbeta and 13 Jbeta. MiXCR, applied by TCRdb to the immunoSEQ multiplex PCR reads, yields one record per CDR3 protein. The sample includes over 150,000 distinct CDR3 sequences, 85% to 95% of them seen just once. On this clonotype: Its specificity is unknown.

This chain uses TRBV27 with TRBJ1-1; tentative D call: TRBD1 (6 bases). Sequenced input: CD4+ T cells from PBMCs. The clonotype was recovered from a human donor with multiple sclerosis. In nucleotides, the CDR3 is TGTGCCAGCAGTTTTAGGGACAACCGAAAAGCTTTCTTT. It specifies CASSFRDNRKAFF.